A selection of T cell receptor beta chains follows, all from one sample in a study of PD-L1 blockade in urothelial cancer. Using immunoSEQ multiplex PCR, the repertoire was profiled, and TCRdb retains in-frame clones only, with some absent. Of 40,000 to 55,000 clones in the sample, about 90% are singletons; the top ten hold 7.3%. Here the sequenced sample was PBMCs, taken around atezolizumab (anti-PD-L1) treatment. These TCRs come from a man aged 70 or older with urothelial cancer. The CDR3 runs from the conserved cysteine through the conserved F or W. Each record gives: clone size, CDR3 length, D gene, J gene, V gene, CDR3 protein, CDR3 DNA. A D gene is named only where the DNA matches it firmly. A clone size is listed for some rows: how often the clone was seen (once, few, many), or a class if it is expanded.

NA 15 NA TRBJ2-2 TRBV6-4 CASSDRGLGTGELFF TGTGCCAGCAGTGACAGGGGTCTTGGCACCGGGGAGCTGTTTTTT
NA 10 NA TRBJ1-2 TRBV28 CASGEARGTF TGTGCCAGCGGAGAGGCCCGGGGCACCTTC
NA 15 TRBD1 TRBJ2-7 TRBV14 CASSQGTGDFYEQYF TGTGCCAGCAGCCAAGGGACAGGGGATTTCTACGAGCAGTACTTC
NA 14 NA TRBJ2-3 TRBV27 CASSGSGVADTQYF TGTGCCAGCAGCGGTTCAGGGGTGGCAGATACGCAGTATTTT
once 18 TRBD1 TRBJ1-2 TRBV27 CASSLSMDRGRSGYGYTF TGTGCCAGCAGTTTATCGATGGACAGGGGGCGCTCCGGCTATGGCTACACCTTC
NA 12 NA TRBJ2-2 TRBV19 CASSIFTGELFF TGTGCCAGTAGCATTTTCACCGGGGAGCTGTTTTTT
NA 12 NA TRBJ1-5 TRBV25-1 CASSALIGPQHF TGTGCCAGCAGTGCTCTGATCGGGCCCCAGCATTTT
NA 14 TRBD2 TRBJ2-7 TRBV6-5 CASKRDGNSYEQYF TGTGCCAGCAAGCGGGACGGAAACTCCTACGAGCAGTACTTC
NA 18 TRBD1 TRBJ2-6 TRBV9 CASSVGGQGSSGANVLTF TGTGCCAGCAGCGTAGGGGGACAGGGGTCCTCTGGGGCCAACGTCCTGACTTTC
NA 12 NA TRBJ1-2 TRBV28 CASSIYQGGYTF TGTGCCAGCAGTATATATCAGGGCGGCTACACCTTC
NA 15 NA TRBJ2-3 TRBV6-5 CASSSAGLRTDTQYF TGTGCCAGCAGTTCTGCGGGACTTCGCACAGATACGCAGTATTTT